These T cell receptor beta chains were read from a single sample in a study of blood T cell repertoires in COVID-19. Sequencing was performed with immunoSEQ multiplex PCR; in TCRdb, only in-frame clones are kept and a portion is missing. This sample has 250,000 to 350,000 clones; around 84% occur once, and the top ten carry over 1.3%. Sequencing was done on a sample of peripheral blood. The receptor source for this set is a human donor with COVID-19, enrolled during active disease. The donor label of this sample is uncertain. The CDR3 runs from the conserved cysteine through the conserved F or W. Fields, in order: V gene, D gene, J gene, clone size, CDR3 protein, CDR3 DNA. A D gene is named only where the DNA matches it firmly. Clone size appears in some rows only: once, few, many, or a class for an expanded clone.

TRBV3-1/TRBV3-2	TRBD1	TRBJ2-2	.	CASSQDWETGGNGELFF	TGTGCCAGCAGCCAAGATTGGGAGACAGGGGGCAACGGGGAGCTGTTTTTT
TRBV11-1	TRBD2	TRBJ2-1	.	CASSQTRAGDEQFF	TGTGCCAGCAGCCAGACTAGAGCGGGAGACGAGCAGTTCTTC
TRBV27	TRBD1	TRBJ1-4	.	CASSSDTGVREKLFF	TGTGCCAGCAGTAGTGACACAGGGGTTCGCGAAAAACTGTTTTTT
TRBV2	TRBD1	TRBJ1-4	once	CASSADRGSNEKLFF	TGTGCCAGCAGTGCGGACAGGGGTTCTAATGAAAAACTGTTTTTT
TRBV2	TRBD2	TRBJ2-5	.	CASSGTRWETQYF	TGTGCCAGCAGTGGGACTAGGTGGGAGACCCAGTACTTC
TRBV21-1	.	TRBJ2-5	.	CASSNSRGETQYF	TGTGCCAGCAGCAACTCCAGGGGGGAGACCCAGTACTTC
TRBV7-9	.	TRBJ1-2	.	CASSSDTDGYTF	TGTGCCAGCAGCTCAGACACGGATGGCTACACCTTC
TRBV18	.	TRBJ2-5	.	CASSPPQGQETQYF	TGTGCCAGCTCACCACCACAGGGTCAAGAGACCCAGTACTTC
TRBV19	TRBD1	TRBJ1-5	.	CASSQQGSNQPQHF	TGTGCCAGTAGTCAACAGGGGAGCAATCAGCCCCAGCATTTT
TRBV5-1	.	TRBJ2-7	.	CASSDRGGRLGQYF	TGCGCCAGCAGCGATAGGGGGGGCCGGTTGGGGCAGTACTTC
TRBV5-4	.	TRBJ2-1	.	CASSLAVPSYNEQFF	TGTGCCAGCAGCTTGGCAGTGCCATCCTACAATGAGCAGTTCTTC
TRBV29-1	TRBD1	TRBJ1-1	.	CSDGWDSLQVEAFF	TGCAGCGATGGGTGGGACAGTCTCCAAGTGGAAGCTTTCTTT
TRBV30	.	TRBJ1-5	.	CAWTGDRNQPQHF	TGTGCCTGGACAGGGGACCGAAATCAGCCCCAGCATTTT
TRBV9	TRBD2	TRBJ2-1	.	CASSPRLATTHNEQFF	TGTGCCAGCAGCCCCCGACTAGCCACAACCCACAATGAGCAGTTCTTC
TRBV5-1	TRBD2	TRBJ2-3	.	CASSLALAGGSDTQYF	TGCGCCAGCAGCTTGGCGCTAGCGGGAGGTTCAGATACGCAGTATTTT
TRBV7-3	TRBD2	TRBJ2-1	.	CASSPGGAWDEQFF	TGTGCCAGCAGCCCGGGGGGGGCGTGGGATGAGCAGTTCTTC
TRBV7-9	TRBD1	TRBJ2-5	once	CASSLAGTAIGETQYF	TGTGCCAGCAGCTTAGCCGGGACAGCAATCGGGGAGACCCAGTACTTC
TRBV7-7	TRBD2	TRBJ2-5	.	CASSLLSGRAQETQYF	TGTGCTAGCAGCTTATTATCCGGGAGGGCCCAGGAGACCCAGTACTTC
TRBV7-2	TRBD2	TRBJ2-2	.	CASSFGLVEYGELFF	TGTGCCAGCAGCTTCGGACTAGTTGAGTACGGGGAGCTGTTTTTT
TRBV5-1	TRBD1	TRBJ2-4	.	CASSLASGTENIQYF	TGCGCCAGCAGCTTGGCCTCGGGGACAGAAAACATTCAGTACTTC
TRBV6-5	.	TRBJ1-2	.	CASGPGNYGYTF	TGTGCCAGCGGGCCCGGCAACTATGGCTACACCTTC
TRBV18	.	TRBJ2-1	.	CASSPSQGEQFF	TGTGCCAGCTCACCGAGTCAGGGTGAGCAGTTCTTC
TRBV27	TRBD1	TRBJ1-2	.	CASSFRDRGFGYTF	TGTGCCAGCAGTTTTAGGGACAGGGGATTTGGCTACACCTTC
TRBV10-3	TRBD1	TRBJ2-2	.	CATWGQGNTGELFF	TGTGCCACTTGGGGACAGGGTAACACCGGGGAGCTGTTTTTT
TRBV19	.	TRBJ1-5	.	CASTGDRRIQPQHF	TGTGCCAGTACCGGTGACAGGCGAATTCAGCCCCAGCATTTT
TRBV7-8	.	TRBJ2-1	.	CASSSPPLGTSHRGDEQFF	TGTGCCAGCAGCTCCCCCCCCCTTGGGACTTCCCACAGGGGCGATGAGCAGTTCTTC
TRBV5-1	.	TRBJ2-3	.	CASSLGQGSNTQYF	TGCGCCAGCAGCTTGGGGCAGGGCTCGAATACGCAGTATTTT
TRBV9	.	TRBJ2-1	few	CASSPELLDSRNEQFF	TGTGCCAGCAGCCCCGAACTACTAGACTCTCGCAATGAGCAGTTCTTC
TRBV27	.	TRBJ1-5	.	CASQTGGDQPQHF	TGTGCCAGCCAGACGGGGGGAGATCAGCCCCAGCATTTT
TRBV21-1	.	TRBJ2-6	.	CASSKGAGTSGANVLTF	TGTGCCAGCAGCAAAGGCGCCGGGACATCTGGGGCCAACGTCCTGACTTTC
TRBV6-5	TRBD2	TRBJ2-3	.	CASSYRLAGGRDTQYF	TGTGCCAGCAGTTATAGACTAGCGGGAGGGCGGGATACGCAGTATTTT
TRBV29-1	.	TRBJ1-1	.	CSVARTVMNTEAFF	TGCAGCGTTGCAAGGACAGTGATGAACACTGAAGCTTTCTTT
TRBV19	.	TRBJ1-5	.	CAVSTGNSYQPQHF	TGTGCCGTCTCCACGGGGAACAGTTATCAGCCCCAGCATTTT
TRBV11-3	.	TRBJ2-1	.	CASSPWGDRTEQFF	TGTGCCAGCAGCCCTTGGGGAGATCGGACTGAGCAGTTCTTC
TRBV30	.	TRBJ1-2	.	CAWSSSRGGLDTF	TGTGCCTGGAGTTCATCTCGGGGGGGCCTAGACACCTTC
TRBV12-3/TRBV12-4	.	TRBJ1-1	.	CASSPTGNTEAFF	TGTGCCAGCAGCCCTACGGGGAACACTGAAGCTTTCTTT
TRBV5-1	TRBD1	TRBJ2-5	once	CASSFSGQGARQETQYF	TGCGCCAGCAGCTTTAGCGGACAGGGGGCTCGTCAAGAGACCCAGTACTTC
TRBV7-2	TRBD1	TRBJ2-7	.	CASSPTGGAYEQYF	TGTGCCAGCAGCCCGACAGGGGGCGCGTACGAGCAGTACTTC
TRBV7-2	TRBD1	TRBJ2-7	once	CASSLGQGSGYEQYF	TGTGCCAGCAGCTTGGGACAGGGTAGCGGGTACGAGCAGTACTTC
TRBV19	TRBD2	TRBJ2-3	.	CASSTSGSIGDTQYF	TGTGCCAGTAGTACTAGCGGATCAATTGGCGATACGCAGTATTTT
TRBV29-1	TRBD2	TRBJ2-2	.	CSVRVVAGGSGELFF	TGCAGCGTTCGAGTAGTAGCGGGAGGGTCCGGGGAGCTGTTTTTT
TRBV4-1	.	TRBJ2-7	few	CASSQVDMGISSYEQYF	TGCGCCAGCAGCCAAGTAGATATGGGCATCAGCTCCTACGAGCAGTACTTC
TRBV9	TRBD2	TRBJ2-1	few	CASSVGPGLPDNEQFF	TGTGCCAGCAGCGTAGGGCCGGGACTACCAGACAATGAGCAGTTCTTC
TRBV5-4	.	TRBJ1-2	.	CASSLTVTGGYTF	TGTGCCAGCAGCTTGACAGTGACAGGTGGCTACACCTTC
TRBV9	TRBD2	TRBJ2-1	.	CASSGSGRYYNEQFF	TGTGCCAGCAGCGGCAGCGGGAGGTACTACAATGAGCAGTTCTTC
TRBV2	TRBD2	TRBJ2-7	.	CASSVSTSGSAVYEQYF	TGTGCCAGCAGTGTAAGTACTAGCGGGAGCGCCGTCTACGAGCAGTACTTC
TRBV2	.	TRBJ1-4	.	CASRVRMGGGEKLFF	TGTGCCAGCAGAGTCAGAATGGGGGGAGGTGAAAAACTGTTTTTT
TRBV27	.	TRBJ1-5	.	CASSPTGWNQPQHF	TGTGCCAGCAGCCCCACAGGGTGGAATCAGCCCCAGCATTTT
TRBV6-5	.	TRBJ2-1	.	CASRSSGLNNEQFF	TGTGCCAGCAGGTCCAGCGGGCTAAACAATGAGCAGTTCTTC
TRBV6-6	.	TRBJ1-1	.	CASSFGGTEAFF	TGTGCCAGCAGTTTCGGTGGCACTGAAGCTTTCTTT
TRBV18	.	TRBJ2-2	.	CASSLNAAAGSRELFF	TGTGCCAGCTCCCTAAATGCAGCAGCGGGCTCCCGGGAGCTGTTTTTT
TRBV7-3	TRBD2	TRBJ2-2	.	CASSLNPGGPVGTGELFF	TGTGCCAGCAGCTTAAACCCGGGAGGGCCGGTGGGCACCGGGGAGCTGTTTTTT
TRBV7-2	TRBD1	TRBJ1-2	.	CASSTQTGDYGYTF	TGTGCCAGCAGCACACAGACAGGGGACTATGGCTACACCTTC
TRBV4-2	TRBD2	TRBJ2-3	once	CASSQGTSGRAGSQYF	TGTGCCAGCAGCCAAGGGACTAGCGGGAGGGCCGGGTCGCAGTATTTT
TRBV5-5	.	TRBJ1-1	.	CASSLNTNTEAFF	TGTGCCAGCAGCTTGAACACGAACACTGAAGCTTTCTTT
TRBV11-2	TRBD2	TRBJ2-3	.	CASSPSGTSGFYTQYF	TGTGCCAGCAGCCCCTCCGGGACTAGCGGGTTCTATACGCAGTATTTT
TRBV15	TRBD2	TRBJ2-1	.	CATSSPTQREGYNEQFF	TGTGCCACCAGCAGCCCGACGCAGAGGGAGGGATACAATGAGCAGTTCTTC
TRBV7-7	TRBD2	TRBJ2-1	once	CASSLGRTSGNNEQFF	TGTGCTAGCAGCCTGGGGAGGACTAGCGGGAACAATGAGCAGTTCTTC
TRBV25-1	.	TRBJ1-1	.	CASRKGDTEAFF	TGTGCCAGCAGGAAGGGGGACACTGAAGCTTTCTTT